These 17 T cell receptor beta chains originate from one sample sequenced in a study of CD8+ T cells in alopecia areata (dated by TCRdb to 2017 to 2018). The meaning of the sample's time point label: baseline before oral tofacitinib. Libraries came from the immunoSEQ multiplex PCR assay. To provide template for TCR sequencing, every sample had RNA extracted and reverse transcribed into cDNA. TCRdb mirrors the immuneACCESS table, restricted to in-frame sequences. Some clones are absent from its copies; in checked studies, under half trace to an unresolved V gene, and the reason for the others is unknown. A total of around 140,000 clones appear in this sample, roughly half of them only once. The ten biggest clones cover 0.8% to 1% of the sample. Sample: CD4+ T cells sorted from blood, taken at week 0. The receptors shown here come from a human donor with alopecia areata.

CDR3 nucleotides: TGTGCCTGGACTAAGCGGACTAGCAGTCGGGAGACCCAGTACTTC. This encodes CAWTKRTSSRETQYF. The V gene is TRBV30, the J gene TRBJ2-5; 8 bases fit TRBD2. This CDR3 has 15 amino acids. Germline values: CDR1 GTSNPN, CDR2 SVGIG (reference sequence). J lost 5 bases, V lost 4 bases, and 12 bases had no gene match.

The J gene is TRBJ1-5, the V gene TRBV7-2; no reliable D call. V lost 2 bases to trimming and J lost 7 bases, with 9 bases between them. CDR3 length: 13 amino acids. CDR1 SGHTA and CDR2 FQGNSA come from the germline V gene. In nucleotides, the CDR3 is TGTGCCAGCAGCTTAAATCAAGAACAGCCCCAGCATTTT. Translation gives CASSLNQEQPQHF.

J is TRBJ2-2 and V is TRBV5-4; D is uncertain. Looked up from germline, CDR1 is SGHNT and CDR2 is YYREEE (reference sequence). The CDR3 is 15 residues long. The ends were cut back, 0 bases at V and 1 base at J, with 7 bases in the middle. The CDR3 is CASSLAERNTGELFF. In DNA, the CDR3 is TGTGCCAGCAGCTTGGCGGAGAGGAACACCGGGGAGCTGTTTTTT. The full variable domain, its missing parts supplied by reference TRBV5-4 and TRBJ2-2, is ETGVTQSPTHLIKTRGQQVTLRCSSQSGHNTVSWYQQALGQGPQFIFQYYREEENGRGNFPPRFSGLQFPNYSSELNVNALELDDSALYLCASSLAERNTGELFFGEGSRLTVL.

This clone was seen only a few times. CDR3 coding DNA: TGTGCCAGCAGTTACAGACTAGCGGGAAGGGACGGGGAGCTGTTTTTT. This codes for CASSYRLAGRDGELFF. The chain employs TRBV27 and TRBJ2-2; TRBD2 matches 11 bases. The ends lost 4 bases at V and 7 bases at J; junction bases unmatched: 8. The CDR3 loop spans 16 amino acids. The germline V gene has CDR1 MNHEY and CDR2 SMNVEV (reference sequence).

J is TRBJ2-1 and V is TRBV30; D is unclear. The V end lost 2 bases, the J end lost 7 bases, and 9 bases lay between the germline ends. Germline assignment: CDR1 GTSNPN and CDR2 SVGIG (reference sequence). The CDR3 extends over 12 amino acids. DNA of the CDR3: TGTGCCTGGAGTCCAGACGGGAATGAGCAGTTCTTC. Protein product: CAWSPDGNEQFF.

This clone was counted only a few times. CDR3 sequence: CAWSGNLVGTSGRARTGELFF. In DNA form, the CDR3 reads TGTGCCTGGAGTGGGAACCTCGTGGGGACTAGCGGGAGGGCCAGGACCGGGGAGCTGTTTTTT. The chain combines TRBV30 with TRBJ2-2, with 16 bases fitting TRBD2. Germline values: CDR1 GTSNPN, CDR2 SVGIG (reference sequence). After removal of 1 base from V and 5 bases from J, the junction contained 16 bases not matched to a gene. There are 21 residues in the CDR3.

This chain uses TRBV2 with TRBJ2-5; 8 nucleotides align to TRBD1. The V and J ends lost 5 bases and 4 bases, in that order; junction bases with no gene match: 12. Germline V gene sequence: CDR1 SNHLY, CDR2 FYNNEI. The CDR3 consists of 16 residues. The CDR3 region is CASSYRGVSHLETQYF. In DNA, the CDR3 is TGTGCCAGCAGTTACAGGGGGGTTTCACACCTAGAGACCCAGTACTTC.

V usage is TRBV28 and J usage is TRBJ2-5; D uncertain. V shed 6 bases and J shed 1 base, with 12 bases lying between them. The CDR3 has 14 amino acids. Germline loops: CDR1 MDHEN, CDR2 SYDVKM. DNA of the CDR3: TGTGCCAGCAGAGGTTGGCGGATCCAAGAGACCCAGTACTTC. Protein product: CASRGWRIQETQYF.

In nucleotides, the CDR3 is TGTGCCAGCAGTGAAAATTCGGGGGAGGAAAAACTGTTTTTT. This codes for CASSENSGEEKLFF. The chain links TRBV2 to TRBJ1-4; D perhaps matches TRBD1 (5 bases). This CDR3 contains 14 residues. V was trimmed by 2 bases and J by 8 bases, leaving 12 bases between them. Looked up from germline, CDR1 is SNHLY and CDR2 is FYNNEI.

J is TRBJ2-6 and V is TRBV7-2; no reliable D call. CDR3 length: 13 amino acids. CDR1 is SGHTA and CDR2 is FQGNSA in the germline V gene. Trimming removed 3 bases from V and 4 bases from J, with 4 bases in between. CDR3 DNA sequence: TGTGCCAGCAGCTTCGGGGGGGCCAACGTCCTGACTTTC. This gives the protein CASSFGGANVLTF. The complete variable domain, with remaining parts taken from reference TRBV7-2 and TRBJ2-6, reads GAGVSQSPSNKVTEKGKDVELRCDPISGHTALYWYRQSLGQGLEFLIYFQGNSAPDKSGLPSDRFSAERTGGSVSTLTIQRTQQEDSAVYLCASSFGGANVLTFGAGSRLTVL.

In the case of this clone: Other DNA sequences from this sample encode an identical CDR3 as well. The genes are TRBV6-5 and TRBJ1-2; D is unresolved. Germline V gives CDR1 MNHEY, CDR2 SVGAGI. Trimming shortened V by 2 bases and J by 2 bases, and 9 bases separated the two germline ends. The CDR3 totals 14 residues. This CDR3 is CASSYRELNYGYTF. CDR3 in DNA: TGTGCCAGCAGTTACAGGGAATTAAACTATGGCTACACCTTC.

This clone has more than one count but fewer than ten. The chain recombines TRBV29-1 with TRBJ2-3, with 10 bases identical to TRBD1. V lost 4 bases to trimming and J lost 3 bases; unmatched junction nucleotides: 4. Germline CDR1 reads SQVTM; CDR2 reads ANQGSEA. This CDR3 contains 14 residues. CDR3 in DNA: TGCAGCGTTGGGGACAGGGGACCTACAGATACGCAGTATTTT. It encodes CSVGDRGPTDTQYF.

V usage is TRBV29-1 and J usage is TRBJ2-7, with 10 bases matching TRBD2. The trim removed 6 bases at V and 5 bases at J, leaving 13 bases unmatched. The CDR3 runs 15 residues. Per the germline V gene, CDR1 is SQVTM and CDR2 is ANQGSEA. This chain's CDR3 is CSVVVVRAGGDEQYF. In nucleotides, the CDR3 is TGCAGCGTGGTTGTAGTTCGAGCGGGAGGGGACGAGCAGTACTTC.

A single count supports this clone. The rearrangement joins TRBV4-1 to TRBJ2-7, with a weak D call TRBD1 (6 bases). Trimming pared 1 base from V and 4 bases from J, leaving 11 bases between. The CDR3 covers 14 residues. Germline CDR1 reads MGHRA; CDR2 reads YSYEKL. In DNA, the CDR3 is TGCGCCAGCAGCCAAGCAGGGGAGAGATACGAGCAGTACTTC. Translation: CASSQAGERYEQYF.

The chain combines TRBV2 with TRBJ1-3; unclear D gene. The germline gives CDR1 SNHLY, CDR2 FYNNEI. This CDR3 region has 12 residues. Trimming pared 6 bases from V and 4 bases from J, leaving 7 bases between. CDR3 amino acids: CASSGVGNTIYF. In nucleotides, the CDR3 is TGTGCCAGCAGCGGGGTCGGAAACACCATATATTTT.

The sample holds a few counts of this clone. The chain employs TRBV15 and TRBJ2-7; weak D call: TRBD1 (5 bases). Germline V lookup: CDR1 LNHNV, CDR2 YYDKDF (reference sequence). Trimming removed 0 bases at V and 4 bases at J, with 7 bases between. The CDR3 spans 13 residues. The chain's CDR3 is CATSRDREYEQYF. The DNA of the CDR3 is TGTGCCACCAGCAGAGACAGGGAATACGAGCAGTACTTC.

This clone was found a few times. This chain uses TRBV19 with TRBJ2-7; D unclear. Germline V gene sequence: CDR1 LNHDA, CDR2 SQIVND (reference sequence). The CDR3 is made up of 13 amino acids. Trimming left V 5 bases short and J 5 bases short, with 13 bases between. The CDR3 region has the DNA TGTGCCAGTAGTCTGAAAAGGGATCACGAGCAGTACTTC. Encoded protein: CASSLKRDHEQYF.